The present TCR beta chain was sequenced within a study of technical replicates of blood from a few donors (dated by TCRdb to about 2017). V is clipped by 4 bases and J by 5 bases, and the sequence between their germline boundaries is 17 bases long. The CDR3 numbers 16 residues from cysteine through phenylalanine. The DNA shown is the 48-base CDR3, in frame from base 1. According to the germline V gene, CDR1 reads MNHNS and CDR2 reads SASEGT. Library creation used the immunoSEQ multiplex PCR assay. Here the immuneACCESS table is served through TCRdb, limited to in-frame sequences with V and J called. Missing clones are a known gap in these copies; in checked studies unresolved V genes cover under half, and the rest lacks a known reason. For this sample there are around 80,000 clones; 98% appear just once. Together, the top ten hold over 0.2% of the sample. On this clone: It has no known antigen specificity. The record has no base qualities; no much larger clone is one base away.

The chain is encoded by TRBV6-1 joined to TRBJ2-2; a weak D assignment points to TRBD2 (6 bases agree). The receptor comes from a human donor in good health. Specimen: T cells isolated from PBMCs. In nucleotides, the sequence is TGTGCCAGCAGTGTATTCGGGAGTAGTAATACCGGGGAGCTGTTTTTT. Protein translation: CASSVFGSSNTGELFF.